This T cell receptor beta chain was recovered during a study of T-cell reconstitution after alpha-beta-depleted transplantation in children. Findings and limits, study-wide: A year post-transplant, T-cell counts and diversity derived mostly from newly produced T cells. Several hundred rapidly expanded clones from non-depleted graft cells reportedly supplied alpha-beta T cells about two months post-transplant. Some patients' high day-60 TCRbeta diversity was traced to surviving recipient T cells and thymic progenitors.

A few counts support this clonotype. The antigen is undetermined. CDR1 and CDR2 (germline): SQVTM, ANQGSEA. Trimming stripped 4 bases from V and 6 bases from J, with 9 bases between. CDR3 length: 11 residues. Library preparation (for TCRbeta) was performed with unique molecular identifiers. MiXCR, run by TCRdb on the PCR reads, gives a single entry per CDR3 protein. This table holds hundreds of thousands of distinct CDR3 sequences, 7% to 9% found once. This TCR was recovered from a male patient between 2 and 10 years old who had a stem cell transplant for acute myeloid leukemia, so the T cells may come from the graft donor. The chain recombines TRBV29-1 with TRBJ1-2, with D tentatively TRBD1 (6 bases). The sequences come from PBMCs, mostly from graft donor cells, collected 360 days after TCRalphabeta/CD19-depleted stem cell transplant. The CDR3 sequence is CSVVQGNGYTF. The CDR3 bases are TGCAGCGTTGTACAGGGTAATGGCTACACCTTC.